This T cell receptor (beta chain) was sequenced during a study of blood T cell repertoires in COVID-19 (dated by TCRdb to about 2020). Concerning the study at large: Collaborator samples came from the United States, Italy and Spain and covered acute and convalescent phases of COVID-19. The material from the prospective study consisted of cDNA or gDNA derived from T cells, B-cell-depleted T cells, or PBMCs. Subjects who had been exposed to COVID-19, were actively infected with it, or had recovered from it provided the deeply sampled blood TCRbeta repertoires that made up the dataset. The repertoires were released in a freely available public database meant as a resource for research on the immune response to SARS-CoV-2. The samples were drawn from the first 160 participants of the ongoing ImmuneRACE study and from 950 to 1,500 subjects provided by 6 global collaborators. A de-identified subject ID, COVID-19 status, age in years and sex were almost always included in the sample metadata. Where available, HLA class I and class II types were taken from metadata supplied by the sample provider and were not determined by assay-based typing. The full study reports these points: The amount of clinical and demographic metadata varied by source and participant and was provided uncurated.

The immunoSEQ Assay, a bias-controlled multiplex PCR, was used to amplify TCRbeta CDR3 regions from genomic DNA. Per the source publication's procedure: The number of nucleated cells in each sample was estimated by amplification of reference gene primers within the assay. To quantify the absolute abundance of each unique TCRbeta CDR3 rearrangement, sequence reads were collapsed and filtered. For each sample, productive Simpson clonality was calculated as the square root of Simpson's diversity index across productive rearrangements. TCRdb obtained this table from immuneACCESS and retained in-frame rearrangements with V and J assigned. These tables miss some clones; where compared with another copy, unresolved V genes account for less than half of the shortfall, and the remainder is unexplained. From that table come the V and J calls and clone size; the DNA was used to work out D and trimming. The sample table lists some 320,000 clones, around 92% of them with a count of one. Less than 3.5% of the sample goes to the ten largest clones.

A note on this clone: This clone's antigen is unknown. No per-base quality is available; no much larger clone lies one base away.

In the prospective study, participants were about 18 to 89 years old, resided in approximately 22 geographic areas of the United States, and were enrolled through a virtual design. To assign participants to cohorts, the prospective study relied on clinical history that participants themselves reported in a screening survey and a study questionnaire. Exposed participants had been in contact with someone with a PCR-confirmed or clinician-diagnosed COVID-19 case within 2 weeks of study entry. In the prospective study, mobile phlebotomists collected whole blood, serum and a nasopharyngeal or oropharyngeal swab from each participant. Over a roughly 2-month period, participants in the prospective study had the option of providing additional blood draws and questionnaires. Prospective study blood samples were shipped either frozen or at room temperature before DNA extraction. Cut back by 0 bases and 0 bases, the V and J ends lie 9 bases apart. According to the germline V gene, CDR1 reads LGHNA and CDR2 reads YNFKEQ. The CDR3 sequence holds 15 residues, the cysteine and phenylalanine included. Only the CDR3 region is kept as DNA, spanning 45 bases read in frame from base 1.

This receptor was taken from a woman between 50 and 59 years old who had been exposed to COVID-19. The chain is made from TRBV4-2 and TRBJ2-7; TRBD2 might be the D gene, on 6 matching bases. The sample was PBMCs or T cells enriched from blood (not recorded which). The nucleotides read TGTGCCAGCAGCCAAGATACGACTAGCTCCTACGAGCAGTACTTC. This translates into CASSQDTTSSYEQYF.